This note documents a single TCR beta chain sequence. This record comes from a study of blood T cell repertoires in COVID-19. Authors' processing steps: Quantification of nucleated cells was approximated via reference gene primer amplification. Generated by immunoSEQ multiplex PCR, the TCRdb table keeps only in-frame clones and is missing some. V and J calls plus clone size are reproduced from that table; the DNA served to infer D and trimming. The sample comprises over 50,000 clones, more than 70% of which are singletons, and roughly 10% rests with the top ten. V shed 6 bases and J shed 4 bases, with 21 bases lying between them. CDR1 is SGHVS, CDR2 FQNEAQ, per germline. This CDR3 region has 16 residues.

This clonotype originated in a man between 70 and 80 years old with active COVID-19. The source material was peripheral blood. The rearrangement joins TRBV7-8 to TRBJ1-2, with D tentatively TRBD1 (6 bases). The CDR3 nucleotides read TGTGCCAGCAGTTTCCAATTCGCGGGGGGCAGCTATGGCTACACCTTC. The encoded protein is CASSFQFAGGSYGYTF.